This TCR beta chain appears in the sequencing data of a study of cytomegalovirus exposure and HLA in healthy donors (dated by TCRdb to 2016 to 2017). Study-wide context: According to an earlier analysis of 450 to 650 of the donors, 150 million to 200 million T cells yielded approximately 120 million unique TCR beta sequences and approximately 280 Gb of sequence data. The genetic ancestry cluster associated with self-reported Caucasian donors included about four fifths of the roughly 410 genotyped donors. Typing coverage differed by locus: A, B, C, DRB1 and DQB1 were typed in roughly 620-630 donors, DQA1 in 500 to 550, DPA1 in 600 to 610, and DPB1 in 472. To predict cytomegalovirus infection status, the study brought together high-throughput TCR immunosequencing, statistical association of individual TCRs with disease status, and machine learning. Genome-wide SNP genotypes for about 55% of the roughly 670 donors were used in a later genetic analysis, which treated that subset as a discovery cohort. Rather than drawing on any new phenotypic data, the later analysis identified candidate immune exposures from TCR beta sequences and the way those sequences occurred across donors. An earlier analysis of some 600 of the donors applied high-throughput TCR beta sequencing to assess whether each TCR beta V gene segment acted as functional or pseudogenic. In addition to the first cohort of several hundred subjects, a separate validation cohort of 120 different subjects was used. In a later analysis, previously published TCR beta repertoires from some 640 donors were re-analyzed and high-resolution HLA genotyping was added so that TCR occurrence patterns could be studied. An early release that covered several hundred HLA-typed donors contained approximately 300 gigabases of sequencing data and approximately 85 million unique TCR sequences. Both class I and class II loci were covered by HLA typing, at four-digit resolution. Using immunosequencing, the study profiled T cell repertoires from roughly 650 subjects and related those repertoires to cytomegalovirus serostatus. Because of strong linkage in the cohort, roughly five DR-DQ haplotypes were treated as single units for association and clustering. Donor age, sex, ethnicity and CMV serostatus were collected together with the repertoire data. The study was designed to test whether signatures of past pathogen exposure could be identified by cataloging public T cell receptors. Among around 400 genotyped donors of the cohort, an average of approximately 240,000 unique TCR beta nucleotide sequences was sequenced per donor, of which about 18% were non-productive. Every discovery cohort repertoire had been produced on one sequencing platform. The full study reports these points: An earlier analysis of roughly 570 of the donors showed that most TCR beta V segments appeared in productive rearrangements either about 90% or about 30% of the time, which broadly matched IMGT annotations. Sequencing depth was assumed to be roughly uniform across donors in the presence/absence analyses, though that assumption may not hold. A total of about 180 TCR beta chains were listed by the study as associated with cytomegalovirus. According to a later genetic analysis, donors in an Asian-associated ancestry cluster had fewer N-insertions in productive TCRs than the approximately 700-donor mean. Assigning TCR associations to individual alleles was difficult when HLA alleles, especially DR and DQ, strongly co-occurred. A later analysis found that TCR association rates varied across HLA loci, with DRB1 alleles showing the most associated TCRs and HLA-C alleles the fewest. In a later analysis, HLA-associated TCR beta chains were found to be more clonally expanded and to have lower generation probabilities than equally common non-associated chains. In this cohort, only TCR beta chains were sequenced, and detectable features were limited by the absence of alpha or paired-chain data. In both the original and validation cohorts, the classifier was reported to diagnose cytomegalovirus status with high specificity and sensitivity. Several of the top co-occurrence clusters appeared to be linked to parvovirus B19, influenza, CMV and Epstein-Barr virus, according to a later analysis. Some IMGT-functional V segments, including TRBV6-2 and TRBV6-3, could not be distinguished by the 87-base-pair reads and were therefore excluded. A later genetic analysis associated a missense DCLRE1C variant with V-gene and J-gene trimming of TCR beta chains, and an independent cohort replicated the association. Three of the identified cytomegalovirus-associated TCR beta chains were confirmed in vitro to be specific for cytomegalovirus antigens. A cluster of highly shared sequence variants was judged likely to represent a technical artifact of the sequencing pipeline. Because HLA typing was unavailable for some donors at each locus, only the typed subset was used in association tests. The only immune exposure information available for the cohort was CMV serostatus. A later analysis found that most CMV-associated TCR beta chains appeared HLA-restricted, with HLA associations seemingly driven largely by CMV exposure. Across donors, most TCR sequences were observed very rarely, whereas some public TCRs were present in many individuals. At a false discovery rate of 0.05, a later analysis linked 16,000 or so TCR beta sequences to specific HLA alleles. A further reported finding was that TCR beta sequences accurately predicted the HLA-A and HLA-B alleles for most subjects in the first cohort. Correlated functional status among segregating V segments might be attributable to linkage disequilibrium, but an unknown experimental factor could not be ruled out. The earlier analysis of 587 of the donors excluded seventeen rarely observed V segments, including chromosome 9 orphons, because counts were too low. According to the authors, the approach could potentially be generalized to other disease states and immunological phenotypes.

V is cut back by 3 bases and J by 2 bases, with 3 bases in the junction unmatched. From its cysteine to its phenylalanine, the CDR3 spans 15 amino acids. The retained sequence is limited to the CDR3, 45 bases, with the frame set at the first base. Looking up the germline V gene yields CDR1 MRHNA and CDR2 SNTAGT. In total, roughly 670 healthy bone marrow donors made up the cohort. All cohort members were sampled while nominally healthy, although unrecorded immune exposures were likely present. The donor tested CMV seronegative, placing the donor among the 350 to 400 seronegative members of the cohort. A peripheral blood sample was provided by each donor, and peripheral blood mononuclear cells were used for TCR beta sequencing. The Qiagen DNeasy Blood Extraction Kit was used to extract genomic DNA from the blood cell samples. Of note for this clone: What antigen it recognizes has not been identified. No base quality values were provided; no much bigger clone lies one nucleotide off.

Library construction relied on the immunoSEQ multiplex PCR assay. For the multiplex PCR, a mixture combining 60 forward primers for TCR Vbeta segments and 13 reverse primers for TCR Jbeta segments was used. The CDR3 region of rearranged TCR beta genes was amplified from genomic DNA with a multiplex PCR assay. Amplified TCR beta libraries were sequenced as 87-base-pair reads on the Illumina HiSeq System. The authors' analysis ran thus. A later analysis counted tens of millions of unique TCR beta chains across the roughly 700 repertoires, and approximately 11 million of these chains were shared by at least two donors. Raw reads were error-corrected and collapsed into unique sequences by a nearest-neighbor algorithm in which closely related sequences were merged to remove PCR and sequencing errors. V, D and J gene segments were assigned by aligning CDR3 sequences to IMGT reference sequences. For a sequence to be retained, a match of at least six nucleotides to both a V gene segment and a J gene segment was required. Rearrangements were classified as productive when the CDR3 lacked stop codons and remained in frame with V and J, and all other rearrangements were classified as non-productive. Following IMGT convention, CDR3 was defined as the stretch from the second conserved V-encoded cysteine to the conserved J-encoded phenylalanine. The earlier analysis of roughly 590 of the donors excluded sequences that lacked an unambiguous match to a single V gene segment. In an earlier analysis of around 600 of the donors, V segments were called functional above 56.7% productive rearrangements and were called segregating when the between-donor standard deviation exceeded 5%. A statistical classification framework was built for diagnosing cytomegalovirus status from the catalog of TCR beta chain sequences. A later analysis assigned V and J genes by comparing TCR nucleotide sequences with IMGT/GENE-DB human TR gene sequences. In a later analysis, CDR3 sequences and most-parsimonious VDJ recombination scenarios were assigned using the TCRdist pipeline. In a later analysis, each TCR beta chain was defined by its CDR3 amino acid sequence together with its V-gene family, and reads lacking a unique V-gene family were excluded. A later analysis removed 550 to 650 highly shared, low-generation-probability nucleotide sequences to deal with suspected cross-contamination and a sequencing artifact. For each public chain, a later analysis derived a clonal expansion index from normalized ranks of inferred template counts within each repertoire. Generation probabilities in a later analysis came from a VDJ recombination model fitted to out-of-frame rearrangements, and those results were checked against IGoR. A later analysis scored TCR-TCR, TCR-HLA and TCR-CMV co-occurrence with hypergeometric tests, applying a repertoire-size bias correction to TCR pairs. In a later analysis, false discovery rates were estimated by permuting HLA or CMV assignments 20 times. In a later analysis, co-occurring TCRs were grouped using DBSCAN, with TCRdist sequence similarity added in when clustering inside HLA-allele-positive subsets. For co-occurrence clustering, repertoires with fewer than 30,000 or more than 120,000 public chains were excluded, along with about five repertoires with anomalous nucleotide sharing. TCRdb holds this immuneACCESS table with in-frame rearrangements only. Some clones are missing; in checked studies, unresolved V genes explain under half, and the rest has no known cause. The V and J calls and clone size come from that table; D and trimming were worked out from the DNA. In this sample the table shows fewer than 200,000 clones, about 80% of which occur a single time. The top ten clones comprise about 1.9% of the sample.

This sequence was found in a female donor in good health and CMV-seronegative. Sequencing used PBMCs. The V and J segments used are TRBV6-4 and TRBJ2-3, with TRBD2 identical over 9 junction bases. The CDR3 region: CASSEGGGATDTQYF. The DNA sequence reads TGTGCCAGCAGTGAGGGCGGGGGGGCCACAGATACGCAGTATTTT.